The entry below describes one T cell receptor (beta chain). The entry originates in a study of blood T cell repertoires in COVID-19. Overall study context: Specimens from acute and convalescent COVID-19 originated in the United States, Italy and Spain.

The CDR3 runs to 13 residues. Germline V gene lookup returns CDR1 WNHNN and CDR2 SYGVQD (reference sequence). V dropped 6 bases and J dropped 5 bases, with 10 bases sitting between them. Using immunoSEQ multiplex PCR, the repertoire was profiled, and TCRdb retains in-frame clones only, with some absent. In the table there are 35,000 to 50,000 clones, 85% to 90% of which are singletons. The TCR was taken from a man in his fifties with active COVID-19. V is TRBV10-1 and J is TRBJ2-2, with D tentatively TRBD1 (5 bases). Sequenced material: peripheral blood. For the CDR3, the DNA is TGCGCCAGCAGACCCAGGGAAACCGGGGAGCTGTTTTTT. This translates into CASRPRETGELFF.